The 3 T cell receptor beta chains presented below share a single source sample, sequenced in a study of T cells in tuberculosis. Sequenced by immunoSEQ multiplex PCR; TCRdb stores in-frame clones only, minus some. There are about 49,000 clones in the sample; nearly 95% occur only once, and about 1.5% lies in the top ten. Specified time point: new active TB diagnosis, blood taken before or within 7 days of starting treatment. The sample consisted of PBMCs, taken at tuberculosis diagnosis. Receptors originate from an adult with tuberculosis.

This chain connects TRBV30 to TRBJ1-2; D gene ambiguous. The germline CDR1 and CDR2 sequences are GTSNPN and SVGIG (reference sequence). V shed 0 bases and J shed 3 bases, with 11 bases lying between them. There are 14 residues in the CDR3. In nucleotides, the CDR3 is TGTGCCTGGAGTGTACGTCTAACAGACTATGGCTACACCTTC. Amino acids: CAWSVRLTDYGYTF.

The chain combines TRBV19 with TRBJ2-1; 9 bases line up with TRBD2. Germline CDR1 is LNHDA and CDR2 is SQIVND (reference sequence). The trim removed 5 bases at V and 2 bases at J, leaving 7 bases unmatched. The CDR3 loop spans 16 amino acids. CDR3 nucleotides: TGTGCCAGTAGTTTCCGACTAGCGGTCCCCTACAATGAGCAGTTCTTC. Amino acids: CASSFRLAVPYNEQFF.

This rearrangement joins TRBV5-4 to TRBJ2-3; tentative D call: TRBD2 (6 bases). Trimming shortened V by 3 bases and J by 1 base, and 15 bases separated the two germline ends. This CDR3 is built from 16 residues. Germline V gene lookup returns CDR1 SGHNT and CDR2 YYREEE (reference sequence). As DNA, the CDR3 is TGTGCCAGCAGCTCGGGGGTGGGCGGACGCACAGATACGCAGTATTTT. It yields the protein CASSSGVGGRTDTQYF. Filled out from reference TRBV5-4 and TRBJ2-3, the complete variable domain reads ETGVTQSPTHLIKTRGQQVTLRCSSQSGHNTVSWYQQALGQGPQFIFQYYREEENGRGNFPPRFSGLQFPNYSSELNVNALELDDSALYLCASSSGVGGRTDTQYFGPGTRLTVL.